The sample holds a few counts of the clone carrying this TCR beta chain. TCRdb reanalysed the RT-PCR reads using MiXCR and keeps one entry per CDR3 protein. The sample lists some 960,000 distinct CDR3 sequences, approximately 19% occurring once. CDR1 is DFQATT, CDR2 SNEGSKA, per germline (reference sequence). The CDR3 length is 15 residues. Trimming pared 2 bases from V and 2 bases from J, leaving 16 bases between. The data stem from a study of patients and donors after allogeneic stem cell transplantation. V usage is TRBV20-1 and J usage is TRBJ2-7; TRBD1 might be the D (6 bases). Specimen: blood, either unsorted or a sorted T cell fraction (not recorded which). The TCR was taken from a human donor who was either an allogeneic HSCT recipient or a stem cell or donor lymphocyte infusion donor (not recorded which). It is not recorded whose cells these are; they may come from a transplant donor. The CDR3: CSARPGHLNPYEQYF. CDR3 nucleotide sequence: TGCAGTGCTAGACCGGGACACCTCAATCCCTACGAGCAGTACTTC.